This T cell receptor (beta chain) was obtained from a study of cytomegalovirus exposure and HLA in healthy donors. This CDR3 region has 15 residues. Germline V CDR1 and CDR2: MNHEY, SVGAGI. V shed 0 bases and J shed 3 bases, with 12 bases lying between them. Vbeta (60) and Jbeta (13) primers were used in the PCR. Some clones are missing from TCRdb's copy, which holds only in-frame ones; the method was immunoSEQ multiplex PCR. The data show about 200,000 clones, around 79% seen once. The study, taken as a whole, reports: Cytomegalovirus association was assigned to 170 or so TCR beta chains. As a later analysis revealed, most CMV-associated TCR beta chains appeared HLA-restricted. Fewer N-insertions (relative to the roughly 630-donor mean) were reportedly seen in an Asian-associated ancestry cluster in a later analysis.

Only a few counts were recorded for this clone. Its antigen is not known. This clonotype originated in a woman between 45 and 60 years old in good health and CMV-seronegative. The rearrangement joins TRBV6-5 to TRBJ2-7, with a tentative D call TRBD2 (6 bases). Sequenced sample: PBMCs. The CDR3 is CASSYSAGGGYEQYF. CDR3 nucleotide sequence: TGTGCCAGCAGTTACTCAGCGGGTGGGGGCTACGAGCAGTACTTC.